This TCR beta chain was sequenced for a study of CD8 T cells in Susac syndrome. The overall study: Clinically active disease was present in six of the sequenced Susac syndrome patients. Eight of these patients were in remission. Each patient with Susac syndrome, at the time of blood draw, was therapy-naive, on corticosteroids, or on intravenous immunoglobulin alone.

V dropped 7 bases and J dropped 7 bases, with 4 bases sitting between them. The CDR3 runs to 9 residues. Germline loops: CDR1 LNHDA, CDR2 SQIVND (reference sequence). Random hexamers served to reverse transcribe roughly 0.45 to 1 ug RNA. The TCR beta CDR3 was amplified by immunoSEQ multiplex PCR across 54 Vbeta, 13 Jbeta. Each CDR3 protein is one row after TCRdb ran MiXCR on the immunoSEQ multiplex PCR reads. The sample lists roughly 190,000 distinct CDR3 sequences, around 90% seen once, with around 0.1% in the top ten. J is TRBJ1-1 and V is TRBV19; the D is unclear. The sequence derives from a human donor with Susac syndrome. The sequenced material came from CD4+ T cells from PBMCs. This CDR3 reads CASTGEAFF. The CDR3 nucleotides read TGTGCCAGTACAGGTGAAGCTTTCTTT.